A selection of T cell receptor beta chains follows, all from one sample in a study of cytomegalovirus exposure and HLA in healthy donors. Sequencing was performed with immunoSEQ multiplex PCR; in TCRdb, only in-frame clones are kept and a portion is missing. Seen here are around 170,000 clones, 80% to 85% observed once, and the top ten hold less than 7%. The sample taken for sequencing was PBMCs. The receptors shown here come from a man in his forties or fifties in good health and CMV-seropositive. Both conserved end residues are part of each CDR3. A D gene is named only where the DNA matches it firmly. For some rows the clone size is stated as once, few or many, or as a class when expanded; others skip it.

J: TRBJ1-2; D: -; V: TRBV18; size: -; CDR3: CASSPGPSNYGYTF; DNA: TGTGCCAGCTCACCAGGGCCATCTAACTATGGCTACACCTTC
J: TRBJ1-2; D: -; V: TRBV5-4; size: -; CDR3: CASSWGPTYGYTF; DNA: TGTGCCAGCAGCTGGGGGCCCACATATGGCTACACCTTC
J: TRBJ2-3; D: TRBD2; V: TRBV27; size: once; CDR3: CASSLGGAIDTQYF; DNA: TGTGCCAGCAGTCTCGGGGGGGCTATAGATACGCAGTATTTT
J: TRBJ2-5; D: -; V: TRBV25-1; size: -; CDR3: CASSEVRRETQYF; DNA: TGTGCCAGCAGTGAGGTTAGGCGGGAGACCCAGTACTTC
J: TRBJ1-2; D: -; V: TRBV30; size: -; CDR3: CAFAGDTNYGYTF; DNA: TGTGCCTTTGCAGGGGATACTAACTATGGCTACACCTTC
J: TRBJ2-5; D: TRBD2; V: TRBV9; size: -; CDR3: CASSPGGGPETQYF; DNA: TGTGCCAGCAGCCCCGGGGGGGGGCCAGAGACCCAGTACTTC
J: TRBJ1-1; D: TRBD1; V: TRBV11-2; size: few; CDR3: CASSQDRGFVMNTEAFF; DNA: TGTGCCAGCAGCCAGGACAGGGGTTTTGTAATGAACACTGAAGCTTTCTTT
J: TRBJ2-1; D: TRBD1; V: TRBV13; size: -; CDR3: CASSSSDRGDWNEQFF; DNA: TGTGCCAGCAGCTCCTCAGACAGGGGTGATTGGAATGAGCAGTTCTTC
J: TRBJ2-3; D: -; V: TRBV9; size: -; CDR3: CASSATGTSTDTQYF; DNA: TGTGCCAGCAGCGCCACCGGGACTAGCACAGATACGCAGTATTTT
J: TRBJ1-2; D: -; V: TRBV5-6; size: few; CDR3: CASSSPVGGQFYGYTF; DNA: TGTGCCAGCAGCTCCCCGGTCGGGGGGCAATTCTATGGCTACACCTTC
J: TRBJ1-1; D: -; V: TRBV30; size: -; CDR3: CAWSRVQTTEAFF; DNA: TGTGCCTGGAGCCGAGTTCAGACTACTGAAGCTTTCTTT
J: TRBJ2-5; D: TRBD2; V: TRBV7-9; size: -; CDR3: CASSLASGGRKVETQYF; DNA: TGTGCCAGCAGCTTAGCCAGCGGGGGGCGCAAAGTGGAGACCCAGTACTTC
J: TRBJ1-2; D: -; V: TRBV5-6; size: -; CDR3: CASSLIPGQLGYGYTF; DNA: TGTGCCAGCAGCTTGATCCCAGGGCAGTTAGGCTATGGCTACACCTTC
J: TRBJ2-1; D: -; V: TRBV4-3; size: -; CDR3: CASGPTRGASYNEQFF; DNA: TGCGCCAGCGGGCCAACTCGGGGGGCCTCCTACAATGAGCAGTTCTTC
J: TRBJ2-2; D: -; V: TRBV27; size: once; CDR3: CASSLLPNTGELFF; DNA: TGTGCCAGCAGTTTACTCCCGAACACCGGGGAGCTGTTTTTT
J: TRBJ1-2; D: -; V: TRBV5-4; size: -; CDR3: CASSLRGGNYGYTF; DNA: TGTGCCAGCAGCCTCAGAGGGGGTAACTATGGCTACACCTTC
J: TRBJ1-4; D: -; V: TRBV7-9; size: -; CDR3: CASSLAAGNPPINEKLFF; DNA: TGTGCCAGCAGCTTAGCCGCAGGGAATCCGCCCATTAATGAAAAACTGTTTTTT
J: TRBJ1-2; D: -; V: TRBV5-1; size: -; CDR3: CANREGDGYTF; DNA: TGCGCCAACCGGGAGGGGGATGGCTACACCTTC
J: TRBJ2-7; D: -; V: TRBV7-9; size: -; CDR3: CASSLYEQYF; DNA: TGTGCCAGCAGCTTGTACGAGCAGTACTTC
J: TRBJ2-7; D: -; V: TRBV28; size: -; CDR3: CASSSPDTGYSYEQYF; DNA: TGTGCCAGCAGTTCGCCGGACACCGGCTACTCCTACGAGCAGTACTTC
J: TRBJ2-7; D: TRBD1; V: TRBV2; size: -; CDR3: CASSDSGTGVSYEQYF; DNA: TGTGCCAGCAGTGACTCCGGGACAGGGGTCTCCTACGAGCAGTACTTC
J: TRBJ2-1; D: TRBD2; V: TRBV5-5; size: -; CDR3: CASSLGGGAYNEQFF; DNA: TGTGCCAGCAGCCTCGGGGGGGGCGCCTACAATGAGCAGTTCTTC
J: TRBJ2-5; D: TRBD1; V: TRBV5-1; size: once; CDR3: CASSLTEQGETQYF; DNA: TGCGCCAGCAGCTTGACCGAACAGGGGGAGACCCAGTACTTC
J: TRBJ2-7; D: -; V: TRBV25-1; size: -; CDR3: CASSEGSQLGVYEQYF; DNA: TGTGCCAGCAGTGAAGGCAGCCAGTTAGGAGTCTACGAGCAGTACTTC
J: TRBJ1-3; D: TRBD1; V: TRBV30; size: -; CDR3: CAWSGQGAQGNTIYF; DNA: TGTGCCTGGAGCGGACAGGGGGCGCAAGGAAACACCATATATTTT
J: TRBJ1-6; D: TRBD1; V: TRBV6-1; size: -; CDR3: CASSVQGSPLHF; DNA: TGTGCCAGCAGTGTACAGGGGTCACCCCTCCACTTT
J: TRBJ1-2; D: TRBD1; V: TRBV9; size: -; CDR3: CASSVGNGQGVLGYTF; DNA: TGTGCCAGCAGCGTAGGAAATGGACAGGGGGTGTTGGGCTACACCTTC
J: TRBJ2-1; D: -; V: TRBV5-1; size: -; CDR3: CASSLVQGTRNEQFF; DNA: TGCGCCAGCAGCTTGGTACAGGGAACAAGGAATGAGCAGTTCTTC
J: TRBJ2-7; D: -; V: TRBV7-9; size: -; CDR3: CASSLSGGGPHEQYF; DNA: TGTGCCAGCAGCTTAAGTGGAGGGGGCCCACACGAGCAGTACTTC
J: TRBJ2-7; D: TRBD1; V: TRBV28; size: -; CDR3: CASKDRAYEQYF; DNA: TGTGCCAGCAAGGACAGGGCCTACGAGCAGTACTTC
J: TRBJ1-1; D: -; V: TRBV5-1; size: few; CDR3: CASWEGRLEAFF; DNA: TGCGCCAGCTGGGAGGGCCGGCTTGAAGCTTTCTTT
J: TRBJ2-5; D: TRBD2; V: TRBV4-3; size: -; CDR3: CASSLSVGSGAETQYF; DNA: TGCGCCAGCAGCCTCTCCGTTGGTAGCGGGGCAGAGACCCAGTACTTC
J: TRBJ2-3; D: TRBD1; V: TRBV10-3; size: -; CDR3: CAMGQGPDTQYF; DNA: TGTGCCATGGGACAGGGGCCAGATACGCAGTATTTT
J: TRBJ2-6; D: TRBD1; V: TRBV5-6; size: -; CDR3: CASSSDYRGRPGANVLTF; DNA: TGTGCCAGCAGCTCTGATTACAGGGGGCGCCCCGGGGCCAACGTCCTGACTTTC
J: TRBJ2-3; D: TRBD1; V: TRBV7-2; size: once; CDR3: CASSTTGFSDTQYF; DNA: TGTGCCAGCAGCACGACAGGGTTCTCAGATACGCAGTATTTT
J: TRBJ2-5; D: -; V: TRBV28; size: -; CDR3: CASANRVRETQYF; DNA: TGTGCCAGCGCAAACAGGGTACGTGAGACCCAGTACTTC
J: TRBJ1-2; D: -; V: TRBV6-5; size: -; CDR3: CASRSESSGNYGYTF; DNA: TGTGCCAGCAGATCGGAATCATCAGGAAACTATGGCTACACCTTC
J: TRBJ2-7; D: TRBD2; V: TRBV9; size: -; CDR3: CASSSMGGSSYEQYF; DNA: TGTGCCAGCAGCTCCATGGGGGGGAGCTCCTACGAGCAGTACTTC
J: TRBJ2-3; D: TRBD2; V: TRBV7-2; size: -; CDR3: CASTRTSGFLSTDTQYF; DNA: TGTGCCAGCACCCGGACTAGCGGTTTCCTTAGCACAGATACGCAGTATTTT
J: TRBJ2-2; D: TRBD2; V: TRBV27; size: -; CDR3: CASSLWGGVGELFF; DNA: TGTGCCAGCAGTTTATGGGGGGGGGTCGGGGAGCTGTTTTTT
J: TRBJ1-5; D: -; V: TRBV27; size: -; CDR3: CASSSRSPGQPQHF; DNA: TGTGCCAGCAGTTCCCGAAGCCCAGGACAGCCCCAGCATTTT
J: TRBJ1-4; D: -; V: TRBV9; size: -; CDR3: CASSVEGDTNEKLFF; DNA: TGTGCCAGCAGCGTAGAAGGGGATACTAATGAAAAACTGTTTTTT
J: TRBJ1-5; D: -; V: TRBV27; size: -; CDR3: CASSAMGGGQPQHF; DNA: TGTGCCAGCAGCGCCATGGGGGGAGGACAGCCCCAGCATTTT
J: TRBJ1-2; D: -; V: TRBV28; size: -; CDR3: CASSLRVGYTF; DNA: TGTGCCAGCAGTCTTCGTGTAGGCTACACCTTC
J: TRBJ1-2; D: -; V: TRBV9; size: -; CDR3: CASSTSDRSYTF; DNA: TGTGCCAGCAGCACGTCCGACAGAAGCTACACCTTC
J: TRBJ2-5; D: TRBD2; V: TRBV4-1; size: -; CDR3: CASSQEDSGLLKTQYF; DNA: TGCGCCAGCAGCCAAGAGGATAGCGGGTTATTGAAGACCCAGTACTTC
J: TRBJ2-7; D: -; V: TRBV5-1; size: -; CDR3: CASSRETTADEQYF; DNA: TGCGCCAGCAGCCGGGAGACAACGGCGGACGAGCAGTACTTC
J: TRBJ2-3; D: TRBD2; V: TRBV6-4; size: -; CDR3: CASSDGRGDTQYF; DNA: TGTGCCAGCAGTGACGGGCGGGGGGATACGCAGTATTTT
J: TRBJ1-1; D: -; V: TRBV6-5; size: -; CDR3: CASSFWAGRRDTEAFF; DNA: TGTGCCAGCAGTTTTTGGGCGGGGCGGAGGGACACTGAAGCTTTCTTT
J: TRBJ2-3; D: -; V: TRBV18; size: -; CDR3: CASSPPTDFADTQYF; DNA: TGTGCCAGCTCACCACCAACTGACTTCGCAGATACGCAGTATTTT
J: TRBJ2-5; D: -; V: TRBV27; size: -; CDR3: CASSSVLQWSETQYF; DNA: TGTGCCAGCAGTTCCGTCCTCCAGTGGTCAGAGACCCAGTACTTC
J: TRBJ2-1; D: -; V: TRBV5-1; size: -; CDR3: CASSPRLSVLHEQFF; DNA: TGCGCCAGCAGCCCCCGCTTAAGCGTTTTGCATGAGCAGTTCTTC
J: TRBJ2-7; D: TRBD1; V: TRBV6-5; size: -; CDR3: CASSYSDRGYEQYF; DNA: TGTGCCAGCAGTTACTCGGACAGGGGATACGAGCAGTACTTC